This T cell receptor (beta chain) was observed in a study of Graves' ophthalmopathy and Graves' hyperthyroidism. Study conclusions and caveats: In blood, most expanded thyroid clonotypes above 0.001 frequency were also detected.

Remarks on this clonotype: Its antigen is unidentified.

The authors amplified TCR beta CDR3 regions, and they did so from RNA transcripts for repertoire sequencing. RT-PCR with HTBI primers came first, then second-round multiplex PCR. TCRdb itself ran the multiplex PCR reads through MiXCR, one entry per CDR3 protein. Of approximately 700,000 distinct CDR3 sequences listed, about two fifths are singletons. Germline trimming cut 8 bases from V and 5 bases from J; bases unmatched to any gene: 3. Germline-derived CDR1 and CDR2 are ENHRY and SYGVKD. This CDR3 is 12 amino acids long. Uncontrolled infections, pregnancy, lactation or other autoimmune diseases led to patient exclusion.

Material: peripheral blood. The TCR originated in an adult man with Graves' ophthalmopathy. The chain has TRBV10-3 and TRBJ2-1, with TRBD2 identical over 7 bases. CDR3 sequence: CAIGSGNNEQFF. Written as DNA, the CDR3 is TGTGCCATCGGGAGCGGGAACAATGAGCAGTTCTTC.